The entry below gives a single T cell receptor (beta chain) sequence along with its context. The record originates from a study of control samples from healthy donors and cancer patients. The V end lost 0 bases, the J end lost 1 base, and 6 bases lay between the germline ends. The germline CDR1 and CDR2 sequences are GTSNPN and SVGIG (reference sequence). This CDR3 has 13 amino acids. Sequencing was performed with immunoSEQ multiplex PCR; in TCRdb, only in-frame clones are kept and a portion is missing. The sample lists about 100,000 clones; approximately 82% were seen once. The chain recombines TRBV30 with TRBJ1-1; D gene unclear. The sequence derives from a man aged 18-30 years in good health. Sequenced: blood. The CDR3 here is CAWSVSTNTEAFF. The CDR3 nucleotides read TGTGCCTGGAGTGTCTCTACGAACACTGAAGCTTTCTTT.